This TCR beta chain was identified in a study of T cells in Graves' hyperthyroidism and ophthalmopathy. The CDR3 extends over 15 amino acids. Germline V lookup: CDR1 LGHDT, CDR2 YNNKEL (reference sequence). V gave up 7 bases and J gave up 3 bases; unmatched junction bases: 9. This clonotype appeared many times. From RNA transcripts, TCR beta CDR3 regions were amplified. The HTBI set primed first-round TCR CDR3 RT-PCR. Using its own MiXCR run on the multiplex PCR reads, TCRdb lists one record per CDR3 protein. The data hold about 360,000 distinct CDR3 sequences, with over 10% observed a single time. This clonotype was sampled from a young woman with Graves' hyperthyroidism. The sequenced material came from blood. This sequence joins TRBV3-1 and TRBJ1-5; 7 bases are shared with TRBD1. CDR3 sequence: CASTAGQKVNQPQHF. The CDR3 coding sequence is TGTGCCAGCACCGCGGGACAGAAAGTCAATCAGCCCCAGCATTTT.